Listed here is a single T cell receptor beta chain. The sample belongs to a study of shared clonotypes between healthy human individuals. As defined, naive CD8 cells were CD45RO-negative and positively selected for CCR7, with terminally differentiated effector memory CD45RA+ cells excluded. The data were produced by immunoSEQ multiplex PCR, yet TCRdb's version contains in-frame clones alone and is incomplete. The sample contains some 2 million clones, about 94% of which appear only once. The TCR originated in a man between 18 and 29 years old in good health. The specimen was naive CD8+ T cells sorted from blood.

The DNA of the CDR3 is TGTGCCAGCAGTCTCCAACTCCCCGGGGAGCTGTTTTTT. It yields the protein CASSLQLPGELFF. The chain combines TRBV27 with TRBJ2-2; D is ambiguous. Trimming removed 5 bases at V and 6 bases at J, with 10 bases between. The CDR3 consists of 13 residues. The germline V gene has CDR1 MNHEY and CDR2 SMNVEV (reference sequence).